A selection of T cell receptor beta chains follows, all from one sample in a study of blood T cell repertoires in COVID-19. Only in-frame clones appear in the TCRdb table, and some are missing; sequencing was by immunoSEQ multiplex PCR. The profile shows fewer than 350,000 clones, 70% to 90% of them singletons. The specimen sequenced was peripheral blood. These receptors were obtained from a human donor in a cohort sampled during active COVID-19. Each CDR3 is given with its conserved first and last residue.

j_gene	v_gene	CDR3aa
TRBJ2-3	TRBV9	CASSSEQVNTDTQYF
TRBJ2-7	TRBV4-1	CASSQDIFYEQYF
TRBJ1-5	TRBV19	CASRDRDQPQHF
TRBJ2-7	TRBV18	CASSPTGTTYEQYF
TRBJ1-2	TRBV5-6	CASSLAQIYGYTF
TRBJ2-2	TRBV19	CASSKLWDRGSTGELFF
TRBJ1-2	TRBV18	CASSPSTDSPGYTF
TRBJ2-2	TRBV24-1	CATSVVGTGGTGELFF
TRBJ1-2	TRBV30	CAWTPQGQYGYTF
TRBJ1-6	TRBV7-2	CASSLAWNPGQAYSPLHF
TRBJ2-3	TRBV15	CATSPRVAGGTDTQYF